The 3 T cell receptor beta chains reported below all come from one sample, sequenced in a study of blood T cell repertoires in COVID-19. Measured with immunoSEQ multiplex PCR; TCRdb has only the in-frame clones, and not every one. The sample carries hundreds of thousands of clones, 82% recorded once. The specimen was peripheral blood. All receptors derive from an older woman with active or convalescent COVID-19.

The chain carries TRBV3-1 (or the pseudogene TRBV3-2) and TRBJ1-4; the D is unclear. The V gene's germline CDR1 is LGHDT and CDR2 YNNKEL (reference sequence). Trimming pared 1 base from V and 6 bases from J, leaving 15 bases between. CDR3 length: 16 amino acids. The CDR3 reads CASSQGFNTFYEKLFF. The DNA of the CDR3 is TGTGCCAGCAGCCAAGGTTTTAACACATTTTATGAAAAACTGTTTTTT.

V gene TRBV5-8 combines with J gene TRBJ2-5; 9 nucleotides line up with TRBD2. The junction had 10 bases not matched to a gene; V was cut back by 5 bases and J by 2 bases. CDR3 length equals 16 residues. Germline V CDR1 and CDR2: SGHTS, YDEGEE. CDR3 bases: TGTGCCAGCAGATCCGGGACTAGCAAGACACAAGAGACCCAGTACTTC. It codes for CASRSGTSKTQETQYF.

This clone was recorded many times. The chain has TRBV9 and TRBJ2-7; tentative D call: TRBD1 (6 bases). Germline V gene sequence: CDR1 SGDLS, CDR2 YYNGEE. The CDR3 is made up of 13 amino acids. With 3 bases removed from V and 6 bases from J, the gap between germline ends came to 13 bases. The CDR3 DNA is TGTGCCAGCAGCGCGGAACAGGGTGGCGAGCAGTACTTC. Amino acid sequence: CASSAEQGGEQYF.